These 12 T cell receptor beta chains came from one sample sequenced in a study of T and B cells in COVID-19 patients. TRB was amplified from approximately 250-480 ng of blood genomic DNA. BIOMED2 TRB-A/B primer pools were used in multiplex TRB PCR. TCRdb re-called the multiplex PCR reads through MiXCR, storing one row per CDR3 protein. Of around 25,000 distinct CDR3 sequences listed, about 31% are singletons. Sample: blood. Receptors originate from a human donor who had recovered from COVID-19.

The chain couples TRBV6-5 to TRBJ1-1; D call uncertain. CDR1 is MNHEY and CDR2 is SVGAGI in the germline V gene. The ends were cut back, 0 bases at V and 5 bases at J, with 4 bases in the middle. The CDR3 is made up of 12 amino acids. The CDR3 DNA reads as TGTGCCAGCAGTTACTCCCAGACTGAAGCTTTCTTT. It translates to CASSYSQTEAFF.

This sequence joins TRBV12-3 or TRBV12-4 and TRBJ2-5; 16 bases are shared with TRBD2. The CDR3 extends over 17 amino acids. The trim removed 6 bases at V and 5 bases at J, leaving 9 bases unmatched. DNA for the CDR3: TGTGCCAGCAGCCTCGGGACTAGCGGGAGGGACAGGGAGACCCAGTACTTC. Translation gives CASSLGTSGRDRETQYF.

This clonotype was seen a few times. The rearrangement uses TRBV18 and TRBJ2-7; TRBD1 agrees at 8 bases. Germline assignment: CDR1 KGHSH and CDR2 LQKENI. The CDR3 spans 15 residues. After removal of 3 bases from V and 4 bases from J, the junction contained 8 bases not matched to a gene. CDR3 region: CASSPTPTGEYEQYF. CDR3 nucleotide sequence: TGTGCCAGCTCACCCACCCCGACAGGGGAGTACGAGCAGTACTTC.

The V gene is TRBV4-1, the J gene TRBJ1-5, with D possibly TRBD1 on 6 matching bases. The CDR3 loop spans 15 amino acids. Trimming stripped 4 bases from V and 5 bases from J, with 15 bases between. The germline CDR1 and CDR2 sequences are MGHRA and YSYEKL. CDR3 nucleotides: TGCGCCAGCAGCCTAGGGGGGGGGGAAGATCAGCCCCAGCATTTT. Amino acid sequence: CASSLGGGEDQPQHF.

In this sample, this clonotype is medium-sized. This chain joins TRBV29-1 and TRBJ2-6; 9 bases line up with TRBD1. Trimming took 7 bases from V and 1 from J; bases not matched to a gene: 14. Per germline, CDR1 SQVTM and CDR2 ANQGSEA. This CDR3 is built from 18 residues. The CDR3 nucleotides read TGCAGCGAAATACCAACAGGGGGCGATCTGTCTGGGGCCAACGTCCTGACTTTC. This encodes CSEIPTGGDLSGANVLTF. The full variable domain, its missing parts supplied by reference TRBV29-1 and TRBJ2-6, is SAVISQKPSRDICQRGTSLTIQCQVDSQVTMMFWYRQQPGQSLTLIATANQGSEATYESGFVIDKFPISRPNLTFSTLTVSNMSPEDSSIYLCSEIPTGGDLSGANVLTFGAGSRLTVL.

V and J are TRBV6-1 and TRBJ1-5, with 7 bases lining up with TRBD1. CDR3 size: 15 residues. CDR1 is MNHNS, CDR2 SASEGT, per germline. V lost 4 bases and J lost 1; bases outside the gene matches: 4. CDR3 region: CASSGGTDSNQPQHF. The CDR3 DNA reads as TGTGCCAGCAGTGGGGGGACAGACAGCAATCAGCCCCAGCATTTT.

This clonotype appeared many times. The rearrangement links TRBV19 to TRBJ1-2, with D possibly being TRBD1 (6 bases). The V gene lost 8 bases and the J gene lost 2 bases, with 15 bases spanning the gap. Per germline, CDR1 LNHDA and CDR2 SQIVND (reference sequence). The CDR3 is 14 residues long. CDR3 sequence (DNA): TGTGCCAGTCGAAGAAGGACAGCGAACTATGGCTACACCTTC. Encoded protein: CASRRRTANYGYTF.

This clonotype was seen repeatedly, ten times or more. This chain connects TRBV13 to TRBJ2-1; TRBD2 agrees at 8 bases. Germline values: CDR1 PRHDT, CDR2 FYEKMQ (reference sequence). The CDR3 totals 15 residues. Trimming removed 0 bases from V and 5 bases from J; junction bases left unmatched: 3. CDR3 coding DNA: TGTGCCAGCAGCTTAGGACTAGCGGTAAACAATGAGCAGTTCTTC. It yields the protein CASSLGLAVNNEQFF.

The chain carries TRBV6-6 and TRBJ2-3; 8 positions agree with TRBD2. V gave up 7 bases and J gave up 3 bases; unmatched junction bases: 6. The CDR3 consists of 14 residues. Germline V gene lookup returns CDR1 MNHNY and CDR2 SVGAGI (reference sequence). In DNA form, the CDR3 reads TGTGCCAGCATGAAGCGGGAGAGGACAGATACGCAGTATTTT. It translates to CASMKRERTDTQYF.

In its sample, this clonotype was seen a few times. The V gene is TRBV27, the J gene TRBJ2-1; 7 bases align to TRBD2. J lost 2 bases, V lost 2 bases, and 6 bases had no gene match. Germline V gives CDR1 MNHEY, CDR2 SMNVEV (reference sequence). The CDR3 is made up of 16 amino acids. CDR3 amino acids: CASSLRWAGAYNEQFF. DNA of the CDR3: TGTGCCAGCAGTTTAAGGTGGGCGGGAGCCTACAATGAGCAGTTCTTC.

In regard to this clonotype: One end of the junction is discordant with germline, which a read error may explain. V gene TRBV7-6 combines with J gene TRBJ2-1; 9 bases map to TRBD1. CDR3 size: 15 residues. Germline loops: CDR1 SGHVS, CDR2 FNYEAQ. CDR3 coding DNA: TGTGCCAGCAGATCGGACAGGGGAGGAACCAGTGAGCTGTTCTTC. This translates into CASRSDRGGTSELFF.

By share of the sample, this clonotype is medium-sized. The CDR3 bases are TGTGCCAGCAGTTACAAGGGACAGACGAACACCGGGGAGCTGTTTTTT. It codes for CASSYKGQTNTGELFF. The J gene is TRBJ2-2, the V gene TRBV6-5; TRBD1 aligns across 7 bases. This CDR3 spans 16 amino acids. Germline CDR1 is MNHEY and CDR2 is SVGAGI. With V trimmed by 2 bases and J by 0 bases, 3 bases remained unmatched.